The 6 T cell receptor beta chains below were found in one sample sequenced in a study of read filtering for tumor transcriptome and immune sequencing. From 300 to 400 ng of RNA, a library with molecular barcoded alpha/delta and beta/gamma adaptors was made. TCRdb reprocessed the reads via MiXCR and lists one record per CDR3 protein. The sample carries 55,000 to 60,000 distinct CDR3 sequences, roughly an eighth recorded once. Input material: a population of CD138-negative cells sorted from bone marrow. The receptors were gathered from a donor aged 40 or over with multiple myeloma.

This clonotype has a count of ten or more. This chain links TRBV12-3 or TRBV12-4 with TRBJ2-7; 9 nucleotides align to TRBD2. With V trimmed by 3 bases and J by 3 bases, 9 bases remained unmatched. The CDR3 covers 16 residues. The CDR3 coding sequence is TGTGCCAGCAGTTTTGGTCCTAGCGGGGATAACTACGAGCAGTACTTC. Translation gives CASSFGPSGDNYEQYF.

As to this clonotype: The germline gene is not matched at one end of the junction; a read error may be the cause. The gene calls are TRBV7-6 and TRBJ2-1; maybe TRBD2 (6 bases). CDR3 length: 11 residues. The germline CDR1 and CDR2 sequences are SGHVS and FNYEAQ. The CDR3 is CASGLSNEQFF. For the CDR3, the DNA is TGTGCCAGCGGACTAAGCAATGAGCAGTTCTTT.

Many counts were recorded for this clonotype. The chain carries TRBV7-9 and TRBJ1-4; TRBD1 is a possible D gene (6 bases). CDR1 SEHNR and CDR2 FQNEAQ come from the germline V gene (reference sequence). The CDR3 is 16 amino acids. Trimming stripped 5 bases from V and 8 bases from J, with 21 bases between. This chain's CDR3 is CASSSNTGQYREKLFF. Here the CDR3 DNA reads TGTGCCAGCAGCAGCAACACCGGACAGTATCGCGAAAAACTGTTTTTT.

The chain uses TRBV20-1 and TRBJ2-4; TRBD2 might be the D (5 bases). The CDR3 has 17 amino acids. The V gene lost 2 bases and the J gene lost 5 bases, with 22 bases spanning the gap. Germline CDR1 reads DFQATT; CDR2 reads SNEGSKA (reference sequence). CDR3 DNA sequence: TGCAGTGCTAGAATTAGTGGGAGTAGGTGGGCCGAAAACATTCAGTACTTC. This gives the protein CSARISGSRWAENIQYF.

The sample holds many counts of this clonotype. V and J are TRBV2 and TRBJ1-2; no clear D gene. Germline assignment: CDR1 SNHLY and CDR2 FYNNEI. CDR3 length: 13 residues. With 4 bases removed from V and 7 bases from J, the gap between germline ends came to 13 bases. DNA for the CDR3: TGTGCCAGCAGTGTCGCTTCCGGGTTTGGCTACACCTTC. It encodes CASSVASGFGYTF.

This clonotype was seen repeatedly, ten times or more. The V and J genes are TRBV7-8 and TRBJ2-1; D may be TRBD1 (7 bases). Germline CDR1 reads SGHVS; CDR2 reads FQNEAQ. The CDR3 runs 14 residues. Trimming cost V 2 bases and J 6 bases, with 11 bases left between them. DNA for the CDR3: TGTGCCAGCAGCTTACGACAGGGACTCAATGAGCAGTTCTTC. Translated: CASSLRQGLNEQFF. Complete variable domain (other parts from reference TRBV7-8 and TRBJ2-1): GAGVSQSPRYKVAKRGQDVALRCDPISGHVSLFWYQQALGQGPEFLTYFQNEAQLDKSGLPSDRFFAERPEGSVSTLKIQRTQQEDSAVYLCASSLRQGLNEQFFGPGTRLTVL.